This T cell receptor (beta chain) was identified during a study of metastatic and nonmetastatic thyroid tumors. TCRdb called clones again from the PCR reads with MiXCR. The sample has about 21,000 clones, about 28% seen once; the top ten hold 14%. Patients underwent thyroid surgery, and none had received any treatment before it. The specimen was tumor tissue. The receptor comes from a male donor with papillary thyroid cancer or a benign thyroid nodule (not recorded which). Some clones in this sample may be carry-over from other donors' samples.

CDR3 DNA: TGTGCCAGCAGCTACAACTACCTTAGCACAGATACGCAGTATTTT. Translated, it gives CASSYNYLSTDTQYF. V and J are TRBV11-2 and TRBJ2-3, with unresolved D. Looked up from germline, CDR1 is SGHAT and CDR2 is FQNNGV. The CDR3 is 15 amino acids. V was trimmed by 4 bases and J by 0 bases, leaving 11 bases between them. Full variable domain (rest looked up from reference TRBV11-2 and TRBJ2-3): EAGVAQSPRYKIIEKRQSVAFWCNPISGHATLYWYQQILGQGPKLLIQFQNNGVVDDSQLPKDRFSAERLKGVDSTLKIQPAKLEDSAVYLCASSYNYLSTDTQYFGPGTRLTVL.